This TCR beta chain was recovered during a study of cytomegalovirus exposure and HLA in healthy donors. With 60 Vbeta and 13 Jbeta primers, the PCR was carried out. Profiling relied on immunoSEQ multiplex PCR, and the TCRdb table lists in-frame clones only, not all of them. The sample records around 180,000 clones, about four fifths being singletons. Germline V gene lookup returns CDR1 SEHNR and CDR2 FQNEAQ (reference sequence). The CDR3 consists of 13 residues. V shed 3 bases and J shed 2 bases, with 8 bases lying between them. The chain combines TRBV7-9 with TRBJ2-7, with D perhaps matching TRBD1 (6 bases). This clonotype originated in a girl aged 5-17 years in good health and CMV-seropositive. Sequencing used PBMCs. The CDR3 region has the DNA TGTGCCAGCAGCTTTAGGACAGCCTACGAGCAGTACTTC. It translates to CASSFRTAYEQYF.